This note documents a single T cell receptor beta chain sequence. This clone's antigen is unknown. Qualities for individual bases were not recorded, and no much larger clone is one base off. This sample was included in a study of blood T cell repertoires in COVID-19 (dated by TCRdb to 2018 to 2021). Some background on the complete study: Collaborator samples came from the United States, Italy and Spain and covered acute and convalescent phases of COVID-19. The samples were drawn from two sources: the first 160 participants of the ongoing ImmuneRACE study, and 1,200 or so subjects contributed by 6 global collaborators. Subjects who had been exposed to COVID-19, were actively infected with it, or had recovered from it provided the deeply sampled blood TCRbeta repertoires that made up the dataset. The sample metadata nearly always contained a de-identified subject ID, COVID-19 status, age in years and sex. The material from the prospective study consisted of cDNA or gDNA derived from T cells, B-cell-depleted T cells, or PBMCs. Where HLA class I and class II types were available, the types were taken from metadata supplied by the sample provider, not from assay-based typing. The repertoires were made available in a free public database intended to serve as a resource for research on the immune response to SARS-CoV-2. Broader findings and caveats from the paper: How much clinical and demographic metadata was included differed by source and by participant, and the metadata was provided uncurated.

Whole blood was collected in K2EDTA tubes by collaborating institutions according to the institutions' own protocols. For TCRbeta analysis, collaborator samples were shipped as frozen whole blood, as isolated PBMCs, or as DNA extracted from either sample type. The immunoSEQ Assay, a bias-controlled multiplex PCR, was used to amplify TCRbeta CDR3 regions from genomic DNA. Concerning the study's data processing: The number of nucleated cells in each sample was estimated from the amplification of reference gene primers within the assay. To quantify the absolute abundance of each unique TCRbeta CDR3 rearrangement, sequence reads were collapsed and filtered. Productive Simpson clonality was computed per sample as the square root of Simpson's diversity index over productive rearrangements. TCRdb mirrors the immuneACCESS table, restricted to in-frame sequences. Some clones are absent from its copies; in checked studies, under half trace to an unresolved V gene, and the reason for the others is unknown. V, J and clone size are taken as reported in that table, and D and trimming were inferred from the DNA itself. The sample contains about 280,000 clones, 88% of them found a single time. The top ten constitute 9.4% of the sample.

Compared with germline, V lacks 0 bases and J lacks 9 bases; bases without a gene match: 16. Spanning cysteine to phenylalanine, the CDR3 consists of 19 amino acids. Only CDR3 DNA remains: 57 bases, in frame from the first base. CDR1 and CDR2 are read off the germline V gene (reference sequence) as LNHNV and YYDKDF. This receptor was identified in a man between 18 and 29 years old with active or convalescent COVID-19. This receptor chain uses TRBV15 and TRBJ1-6, with TRBD1 identical over 8 junction bases. Source material: peripheral blood. CDR3 sequence: CATSRDRAVGPQGVSPLHF. The bases are TGTGCCACCAGCAGAGATCGGGCTGTCGGGCCACAGGGGGTTTCACCCCTCCACTTT. The entire variable domain, with the stretches around the CDR3 drawn from the reference TRBV15 and TRBJ1-6 proteins, is DAMVIQNPRYQVTQFGKPVTLSCSQTLNHNVMYWYQQKSSQAPKLLFHYYDKDFNNEADTPDNFQSRRPNTSFCFLDIRSPGLGDTAMYLCATSRDRAVGPQGVSPLHFGNGTRLTVT.